This T cell receptor beta chain is drawn from a study of T cell repertoires in cytomegalovirus infection. Study-wide background: TCR beta signatures that were public indicated CMV infection and matching HLA type.

Study-wide findings and caveats: It was HLA-C-restricted CMV-specific TCR beta clonotypes that dominated the response ex vivo. There were carriers of CMV plus the relevant HLA, and cumulative public TCR beta family frequency identified them.

Germline CDR1 MDHEN, CDR2 SYDVKM. The ends lost 11 bases at V and 0 bases at J; junction bases unmatched: 12. This CDR3 spans 15 amino acids. Each CDR3 protein is one row after TCRdb ran MiXCR on the reads. The sample lists 200,000 or so distinct CDR3 sequences; around 20% were seen once. Comments on this clonotype: What it binds is not known.

Sequenced material: PBMCs. This TCR was sampled from a human donor in good health (CMV status not recorded). Some clones in this sample may be carry-over from other donors' samples. The chain links TRBV28 to TRBJ1-1; TRBD1 agrees at 7 bases. CDR3 sequence: CACQYQGGVNTEAFF. The CDR3 DNA sequence: TGTGCCTGCCAGTATCAGGGGGGGGTGAACACTGAAGCTTTCTTT.